The 28 T cell receptor beta chains in this list originate from one sample, sequenced in a study of T cell repertoires in cytomegalovirus infection. TCRdb called the reads again in MiXCR, with one record for every CDR3 protein. The sample includes hundreds of thousands of distinct CDR3 sequences, around 29% of them seen just once. Their antigen targets remain unknown. This sample comprised cultured CD8+ T cells from PBMCs, obtained from culture after CMV antigen stimulation. Receptors were obtained from a human donor in good health (CMV status not recorded). Some clones in this sample may be carry-over from other donors' samples.

There are a few counts of this clonotype. This sequence joins TRBV11-2 and TRBJ2-1; D is possibly TRBD1 (6 bases). The CDR3 spans 15 residues. Trimming took off 6 bases at V and 2 bases at J, with 14 bases between the two ends. CDR1 is SGHAT and CDR2 is FQNNGV in the germline V gene. CDR3 sequence reads: CASSPRGSAYNEQFF. DNA of the CDR3: TGTGCCAGCAGTCCCAGGGGAAGTGCCTACAATGAGCAGTTCTTC.

This clonotype occurred many times. The chain employs TRBV7-9 and TRBJ2-5; the D call may be TRBD1 or TRBD2 (5 bases each). The CDR3 covers 15 residues. V dropped 5 bases and J dropped 1 base, with 14 bases sitting between them. Germline V gene sequence: CDR1 SEHNR, CDR2 FQNEAQ (reference sequence). DNA for the CDR3: TGTGCCAGCAGCGAACGGGACGGTCTCCAAGAGACCCAGTACTTC. Translating gives CASSERDGLQETQYF. The full variable domain, in which reference TRBV7-9 and TRBJ2-5 provide the parts outside the CDR3, is DTGVSQNPRHKITKRGQNVTFRCDPISEHNRLYWYRQTLGQGPEFLTYFQNEAQLEKSRLLSDRFSAERPKGSFSTLEIQRTEQGDSAMYLCASSERDGLQETQYFGPGTRLLVL.

This chain uses TRBV27 with TRBJ2-3; a possible D gene is TRBD2 (7 bases). The CDR3 length is 18 residues. The germline gives CDR1 MNHEY, CDR2 SMNVEV (reference sequence). V shed 3 bases and J shed 5 bases, with 24 bases lying between them. The CDR3 DNA is TGTGCCAGCAGTTTGTCCGCTGGGGGGGCCTGGGGGAGAGATACGCAGTATTTT. It translates to CASSLSAGGAWGRDTQYF.

This chain joins TRBV27 and TRBJ1-1; a weak D match, TRBD1 (5 bases). This CDR3 has 13 residues. V dropped 7 bases and J dropped 8 bases, with 17 bases sitting between them. Germline V CDR1 and CDR2: MNHEY, SMNVEV (reference sequence). The CDR3 bases are TGTGCCAGCATCGCCAACCCGACAGAAGAAGCTTTCTTT. Its protein is CASIANPTEEAFF.

This chain links TRBV7-9 with TRBJ2-5; unclear D gene. Deletions cut 4 bases from V and 0 bases from J, with 18 bases between. CDR3 length equals 17 residues. Germline V gives CDR1 SEHNR, CDR2 FQNEAQ (reference sequence). CDR3 in DNA: TGTGCCAGCAGCTATCCACCCACTGGGATTTACCAAGAGACCCAGTACTTC. Its protein product is CASSYPPTGIYQETQYF.

This clonotype was counted many times. J is TRBJ1-4 and V is TRBV12-3 or TRBV12-4; 8 bases agree with TRBD1. The CDR3 spans 18 residues. V shed 4 bases, J shed 5 bases, and the junction held 15 bases outside the gene matches. DNA of the CDR3: TGTGCCAGCAGTTCGGACAGGGAACAGGGAAAGACCAATGAAAAACTGTTTTTT. This encodes CASSSDREQGKTNEKLFF.

This clonotype came up a few times. The CDR3 coding sequence is TGTGCCAGCAGTCACCAGGTCCCTCCAACTAATGAAAAACTGTTTTTT. Protein product: CASSHQVPPTNEKLFF. The chain joins TRBV6-5 to TRBJ1-4, with D uncertain. V lost 5 bases, J lost 0 bases, and 13 bases lay in between. From germline, CDR1 is MNHEY and CDR2 SVGAGI. There are 16 residues in the CDR3.

The rearrangement joins TRBV6-1 to TRBJ1-6; 8 bases are shared with TRBD1. Germline CDR1 MNHNS, CDR2 SASEGT. This CDR3 has 14 residues. The junction had 5 bases not matched to a gene; V was cut back by 5 bases and J by 8 bases. This CDR3 is CASSPRGLDSPLHF. The CDR3 DNA is TGTGCCAGCAGTCCCAGGGGGCTGGATTCACCCCTCCACTTT.

This clonotype has at least ten counts. V and J are TRBV7-3 and TRBJ2-1, with TRBD2 matching over 11 bases. This CDR3 has 16 residues. V trimming: 5 bases; J trimming: 1 base; junction bases outside the gene matches: 4. Germline-derived CDR1 and CDR2 are SGHTA and FQGTGA. CDR3 coding DNA: TGTGCCAGCAGCCCCCTAGCGGGGGGTTCCTACAATGAGCAGTTCTTC. Residues: CASSPLAGGSYNEQFF.

Of note for this clonotype: One end of the junction does not line up with germline, which may come from a read error. The V gene is TRBV5-6, the J gene TRBJ2-5; maybe TRBD2 (6 bases). The CDR3 has 12 amino acids. Germline assignment: CDR1 SGHDT and CDR2 YYEEEE. CDR3 region: CVSTVGSGAQYF. In DNA form, the CDR3 reads TGTGTCAGCACTGTGGGGTCGGGGGCCCAGTACTTC.

The chain uses TRBV24-1 and TRBJ2-2; 7 bases align to TRBD1. Germline values: CDR1 KGHDR, CDR2 SFDVKD. The CDR3 runs to 16 residues. The junction had 4 bases not matched to a gene; V was cut back by 4 bases and J by 0 bases. The CDR3: CATSERTGPNTGELFF. Written as DNA, the CDR3 is TGTGCCACCAGTGAGCGGACAGGACCGAACACCGGGGAGCTGTTTTTT.

This clonotype has a single count. V and J are TRBV27 and TRBJ2-4; no firm D call. From germline, CDR1 is MNHEY and CDR2 SMNVEV (reference sequence). There are 18 residues in the CDR3. V was clipped by 3 bases and J by 0 bases, with 18 bases between them. This chain's CDR3 is CASSLVSTRSLAKNIQYF. CDR3 nucleotides: TGTGCCAGCAGTTTGGTGTCTACCAGATCCCTAGCCAAAAACATTCAGTACTTC.

The chain uses TRBV14 and TRBJ2-5; D gene ambiguous. Germline V lookup: CDR1 SGHDN, CDR2 FVKESK. V lost 1 base to trimming and J lost 5 bases, with 11 bases between them. The CDR3 totals 14 residues. The CDR3 sequence: CASSQVGRTETQYF. CDR3 nucleotide sequence: TGTGCCAGCAGCCAAGTAGGTCGAACGGAGACCCAGTACTTC.

Only a few counts were recorded for this clonotype. V gene TRBV12-3 or TRBV12-4 combines with J gene TRBJ2-1, with 8 positions matching TRBD1. Losses at the gene ends were 6 bases for V and 9 bases for J; bases not matched to a gene: 4. The CDR3 spans 12 residues. CDR3 in amino acids: CASSLQGVEQFF. The CDR3 DNA reads TGTGCCAGCAGCTTACAGGGGGTTGAGCAGTTCTTC.

This rearrangement joins TRBV5-4 to TRBJ1-1; possibly TRBD1 for D (5 bases). Trimming left V 4 bases short and J 0 bases short, with 10 bases between. The CDR3 has 14 amino acids. CDR1 and CDR2 from the germline V gene are SGHNT and YYREEE (reference sequence). This CDR3 is CASSVTALNTEAFF. DNA for the CDR3: TGTGCCAGCAGCGTGACAGCTCTGAACACTGAAGCTTTCTTT. The entire variable domain, with the rest obtained from reference TRBV5-4 and TRBJ1-1, is as follows: ETGVTQSPTHLIKTRGQQVTLRCSSQSGHNTVSWYQQALGQGPQFIFQYYREEENGRGNFPPRFSGLQFPNYSSELNVNALELDDSALYLCASSVTALNTEAFFGQGTRLTVV.

This clonotype was observed a handful of times. The V and J genes are TRBV4-2 and TRBJ1-1; TRBD1 matches 8 bases. V shed 4 bases, J shed 3 bases, and the junction held 7 bases outside the gene matches. This CDR3 has 15 residues. Germline V gene data show CDR1 as LGHNA and CDR2 as YNFKEQ. The CDR3: CASSRWTGMDTEAFF. The CDR3, as DNA: TGTGCCAGCAGCCGCTGGACAGGGATGGACACTGAAGCTTTCTTT.

This clonotype has a handful of counts. This rearrangement joins TRBV12-3 or TRBV12-4 to TRBJ2-1; 9 bases agree with TRBD1. J lost 7 bases, V lost 1 base, and 2 bases had no gene match. CDR3 length: 14 residues. CDR3 residues: CASSLGTGANEQFF. The CDR3 DNA is TGTGCCAGCAGTTTAGGGACAGGGGCTAATGAGCAGTTCTTC.

This clonotype was detected ten times or more. V is TRBV7-6 and J is TRBJ2-1, with a tentative D call TRBD2 (5 bases). Deletions cut 3 bases from V and 2 bases from J, with 11 bases between. Germline V CDR1 and CDR2: SGHVS, FNYEAQ. The CDR3 loop spans 15 amino acids. The CDR3 nucleotides read TGTGCCAGCAGCTTTGGCGGGTTTACCTACAATGAGCAGTTCTTC. This encodes CASSFGGFTYNEQFF. The whole variable domain, filled in from reference TRBV7-6 and TRBJ2-1, reads GAGVSQSPRYKVTKRGQDVALRCDPISGHVSLYWYRQALGQGPEFLTYFNYEAQQDKSGLPNDRFSAERPEGSISTLTIQRTEQRDSAMYRCASSFGGFTYNEQFFGPGTRLTVL.

The V gene is TRBV12-3 or TRBV12-4, the J gene TRBJ2-7; D is uncertain. The CDR3 contains 12 residues. Trimming removed 3 bases from V and 5 bases from J, with 8 bases in between. The CDR3 DNA reads as TGTGCCAGCAGTTTGTCGGTCCACGAGCAGTACGTC. This sequence encodes CASSLSVHEQYV.

This clonotype showed up just a few times. This chain uses TRBV10-3 with TRBJ2-1, with unresolved D. CDR1 ENHRY and CDR2 SYGVKD come from the germline V gene. The CDR3 contains 16 residues. Between the trimmed V and J ends, which lost 0 bases and 0 bases, there was a span of 9 bases. CDR3 coding DNA: TGTGCCATCAGTGAGTCGAGCAGGAGCTCCTACAATGAGCAGTTCTTC. Translation: CAISESSRSSYNEQFF.

Ten or more counts support this clonotype. The chain couples TRBV7-9 to TRBJ2-7; D gene uncertain. Trimming removed 5 bases at V and 4 bases at J, with 12 bases between. The CDR3 loop spans 13 amino acids. CDR1 and CDR2 from the germline V gene are SEHNR and FQNEAQ (reference sequence). CDR3 sequence reads: CASSGPLQYEQYV. The CDR3 nucleotides are TGTGCCAGCAGCGGGCCTCTCCAATACGAGCAGTACGTC.

The V gene is TRBV6-5, the J gene TRBJ1-4; 8 bases are a match to TRBD1. CDR3 length: 14 amino acids. J was trimmed by 8 bases and V by 2 bases; bases with no gene match: 4. Germline values: CDR1 MNHEY, CDR2 SVGAGI. The CDR3 loop is CASSYVTGGEKLFF. The CDR3 DNA follows: TGTGCCAGCAGTTACGTCACAGGGGGAGAAAAACTGTTTTTT.

The chain's CDR3 is CASSWSSGFETQYF. CDR3 DNA: TGTGCCAGCAGTTGGTCTAGCGGGTTTGAGACCCAGTACTTC. The chain links TRBV27 to TRBJ2-5; 8 bases align to TRBD2. Germline V gene sequence: CDR1 MNHEY, CDR2 SMNVEV (reference sequence). J gave up 5 bases and V 4 bases, and 6 bases lay outside the gene matches. CDR3 length: 14 residues.

The sample holds a few counts of this clonotype. V is TRBV4-1 and J is TRBJ1-5; no definite D call. Germline loops: CDR1 MGHRA, CDR2 YSYEKL. Trimming shortened V by 0 bases and J by 1 base, and 7 bases separated the two germline ends. This CDR3 is 15 amino acids long. CDR3 sequence: CASSQEPGSNQPQHF. Written as DNA, the CDR3 is TGCGCCAGCAGCCAAGAGCCGGGGAGCAATCAGCCCCAGCATTTT.

This chain connects TRBV6-5 to TRBJ2-7, with a tentative D call TRBD2 (5 bases). Germline loops: CDR1 MNHEY, CDR2 SVGAGI. The CDR3 covers 15 residues. Trimming pared 0 bases from V and 4 bases from J, leaving 13 bases between. DNA of the CDR3: TGTGCCAGCAGTTACTCGAGGGAGCGTATTTACGAGCAGTACTTC. Translation gives CASSYSRERIYEQYF.

This chain uses TRBV6-8 with TRBJ1-1, with D tentatively TRBD1 (5 bases). CDR3 length: 13 amino acids. Germline V gene sequence: CDR1 MNHGY, CDR2 SAAAGT. V lost 7 bases and J lost 7, with 16 bases in between. CDR3 sequence reads: CASTGGGYDEAFF. Here the CDR3 DNA reads TGTGCCAGCACCGGGGGGGGGTATGATGAAGCTTTCTTT.

This chain links TRBV19 with TRBJ1-5; 8 bases fit TRBD1. This CDR3 is built from 15 residues. CDR1 and CDR2 from the germline V gene are LNHDA and SQIVND (reference sequence). Losses at the gene ends were 5 bases for V and 1 base for J; bases not matched to a gene: 4. The DNA for the CDR3 is TGTGCCAGTAGTCCGGACAGGGAGAGCAATCAGCCCCAGCATTTT. Protein sequence: CASSPDRESNQPQHF.

This CDR3 is CASSLPSSGGPSTGELFF. Here the CDR3 DNA reads TGTGCCAGCAGCTTACCGTCTAGCGGGGGGCCATCTACCGGGGAGCTGTTTTTT. The rearrangement uses TRBV7-3 and TRBJ2-2; 11 bases map to TRBD2. V was clipped by 2 bases and J by 5 bases; unmatched bases: 10. Germline V gene sequence: CDR1 SGHTA, CDR2 FQGTGA. This CDR3 region has 18 residues. The variable domain in full, with the rest retrieved from reference TRBV7-3 and TRBJ2-2, is GAGVSQTPSNKVTEKGKYVELRCDPISGHTALYWYRQSLGQGPEFLIYFQGTGAADDSGLPNDRFFAVRPEGSVSTLKIQRTERGDSAVYLCASSLPSSGGPSTGELFFGEGSRLTVL.